This passage covers 5 T cell receptor beta chains from one sample sequenced in a study of blood T cell repertoires in COVID-19. Produced via immunoSEQ multiplex PCR; TCRdb's table is partial and in-frame only. The table has some 150,000 clones, over 80% seen once. Material for sequencing was peripheral blood. The receptors come from a woman aged 50 to 65 with acute or convalescent COVID-19.

The rearrangement uses TRBV11-3 and TRBJ2-1; tentative D call: TRBD2 (5 bases). Germline CDR1 reads SGHNT; CDR2 reads YENEEA. The CDR3 extends over 14 amino acids. Between the trimmed V and J ends, which lost 6 bases and 4 bases, there was a span of 13 bases. CDR3 region: CASSHGGGYNEQFF. The CDR3 DNA reads as TGTGCCAGCAGTCATGGCGGAGGTTACAATGAGCAGTTCTTC. The entire variable domain, with the rest obtained from reference TRBV11-3 and TRBJ2-1, is as follows: EAGVVQSPRYKIIEKKQPVAFWCNPISGHNTLYWYLQNLGQGPELLIRYENEEAVDDSQLPKDRFSAERLKGVDSTLKIQPAELGDSAVYLCASSHGGGYNEQFFGPGTRLTVL.

V is TRBV5-1 and J is TRBJ2-7, with 10 bases aligning to TRBD2. Per the germline V gene, CDR1 is SGHRS and CDR2 is YFSETQ. V lost 0 bases and J lost 2; bases outside the gene matches: 2. CDR3 length equals 15 residues. In nucleotides, the CDR3 is TGCGCCAGCAGCTTGGCCAGCGGGAGGGCCTACGAGCAGTACTTC. This encodes CASSLASGRAYEQYF.

CDR3 in DNA: TGTGCCAGCCGGGGGGACAAAGTGATTTCCTACGAGCAGTACTTC. Translating gives CASRGDKVISYEQYF. The chain links TRBV6-5 to TRBJ2-7; D may be TRBD2 (7 bases). The CDR3 sequence is 15 residues long. Germline V gene lookup returns CDR1 MNHEY and CDR2 SVGAGI. Deletions cut 8 bases from V and 1 base from J, with 18 bases between.

The gene calls are TRBV18 and TRBJ2-7, with D tentatively TRBD1 (5 bases). This CDR3 contains 14 residues. Germline values: CDR1 KGHSH, CDR2 LQKENI. V was clipped by 3 bases and J by 0 bases, with 9 bases between them. CDR3: CASSPPGFSYEQYF. The CDR3 nucleotides read TGTGCCAGCTCACCGCCAGGGTTCTCCTACGAGCAGTACTTC.

This chain uses TRBV12-3 or TRBV12-4 with TRBJ2-3, with D tentatively TRBD1 (6 bases). The length of the CDR3 is 13 residues. With 5 bases removed from V and 5 bases from J, the gap between germline ends came to 11 bases. The CDR3 coding sequence is TGTGCCAGCAGTCGTAACAGGGTAGATACGCAGTATTTT. Encoded protein: CASSRNRVDTQYF.